Listed here is a single TCR beta chain. Its antigen is unidentified. Produced via immunoSEQ multiplex PCR; TCRdb's table is partial and in-frame only. The table includes hundreds of thousands of clones, about four fifths detected once. Unstimulated regulatory T cells (CD4+CD25+CD127-), CD4+CD25- non-regulatory cells, CD4 and CD8 cells were FACS-sorted from thawed PBMCs. This sample is part of a study of Tregs in tolerant kidney transplant recipients. General study results and limits: Findings come from small patient numbers and require larger validation.

CDR1 KGHSH and CDR2 LQKENI come from the germline V gene. This CDR3 is 13 amino acids long. V dropped 4 bases and J dropped 0 bases, with 6 bases sitting between them. This TCR was recovered from a human donor in good health. The chain carries TRBV18 and TRBJ2-5; D gene unclear. Input material: CD4+ T cells from blood. The CDR3 is CASSREYQETQYF. DNA for the CDR3: TGTGCCAGCTCACGCGAATACCAAGAGACCCAGTACTTC.